The 10 T cell receptor beta chains below were found in one sample sequenced in a study of regulatory T cells in long-lasting Graves disease. Time point indicated: newly diagnosed GD, antithyroid drugs for less than 3 months. Making the TCR library involved RNA that had been extracted from PBMCs. Both iRepertoire HTBI primers and Arm-PCR of CDR3 regions were used to build the TCR beta libraries. Each CDR3 protein is one row after TCRdb ran MiXCR on the multiplex PCR reads. Altogether around 480,000 distinct CDR3 sequences are present, 15% to 20% being singletons, with the ten largest covering 10% to 15%. The data also belong to a second study, concerning T cells in Graves' hyperthyroidism and ophthalmopathy.

Sequenced material: peripheral blood mononuclear cells (PBMCs), taken at new diagnosis, from a patient treated with antithyroid drugs. These receptors were collected from a man aged 35 to 55 with Graves disease.

This clonotype was detected ten times or more. The chain combines TRBV28 with TRBJ2-1; weak D call: TRBD2 (5 bases). V shed 7 bases and J shed 7 bases, with 17 bases lying between them. Per germline, CDR1 MDHEN and CDR2 SYDVKM. This CDR3 spans 14 amino acids. The CDR3 region is CASNSGSGWNEQFF. CDR3 nucleotide sequence: TGTGCCAGCAATTCGGGGAGCGGTTGGAATGAGCAGTTCTTC.

This clonotype was detected many times. The chain has TRBV3-1 and TRBJ2-7; TRBD1 or TRBD2 may be the D gene (5 bases each). Trimming left V 4 bases short and J 5 bases short, with 18 bases between. The CDR3 totals 15 residues. Per the germline V gene, CDR1 is LGHDT and CDR2 is YNNKEL (reference sequence). The CDR3 region has the DNA TGTGCCAGCAGCCCTGATTGGGGGTCCCAGGACGAGCAGTACTTC. This sequence encodes CASSPDWGSQDEQYF.

A few counts support this clonotype. The chain's CDR3 is CASSQAGPGQGGNEAFF. The CDR3 DNA is TGTGCCAGCAGCCAAGCCGGTCCGGGACAGGGGGGGAATGAAGCTTTCTTT. The genes are TRBV4-2 and TRBJ1-1; 11 bases fit TRBD1. From germline, CDR1 is LGHNA and CDR2 YNFKEQ. The CDR3 contains 17 residues. After removal of 1 base from V and 7 bases from J, the junction contained 11 bases not matched to a gene.

This clonotype was observed a few times. The genes are TRBV4-1 and TRBJ2-7; tentatively, D is TRBD1 (5 bases). CDR3 size: 17 residues. Germline values: CDR1 MGHRA, CDR2 YSYEKL. The germline V and J ends were trimmed by 1 base and 3 bases, with 19 bases remaining between them. CDR3 loop: CASSQGGILPWDYEQYF. For the CDR3, the DNA is TGCGCCAGCAGCCAAGGGGGCATCCTGCCCTGGGACTACGAGCAGTACTTC.

This clonotype was seen a few times. J is TRBJ2-3 and V is TRBV29-1; D call uncertain. V lost 8 bases to trimming and J lost 3 bases, with 9 bases between them. This CDR3 comprises 11 residues. Germline V gene data show CDR1 as SQVTM and CDR2 as ANQGSEA. The CDR3 region is CSYRVTDTQYF. CDR3 DNA: TGCAGCTACCGGGTGACAGATACGCAGTATTTT.

The chain couples TRBV5-5 to TRBJ2-5, with D perhaps given as TRBD1 or TRBD2 (7 bases each). The V gene's germline CDR1 is SGHKS and CDR2 YYEKEE (reference sequence). Trimming stripped 0 bases from V and 4 bases from J, with 13 bases between. This CDR3 comprises 15 residues. The CDR3 nucleotides read TGTGCCAGCAGCTTGGCTCAGGGGGGGTTAGAGACCCAGTACTTC. This codes for CASSLAQGGLETQYF.

This clonotype was counted many times. CDR3: CASSYRGGRHSYEQYF. CDR3 coding DNA: TGTGCCAGCAGTTACCGGGGCGGGAGACACTCCTACGAGCAGTACTTC. The rearrangement links TRBV6-5 to TRBJ2-7; 7 positions match TRBD2. Losses at the gene ends were 2 bases for V and 0 bases for J; bases not matched to a gene: 7. CDR1 is MNHEY, CDR2 SVGAGI, per germline. CDR3 length: 16 residues.

The table lists this clonotype with many counts. The gene calls are TRBV9 and TRBJ2-7; tentative D call: TRBD1 (6 bases). The CDR3 runs to 15 residues. V lost 0 bases and J lost 7, with 17 bases in between. Germline loops: CDR1 SGDLS, CDR2 YYNGEE. CDR3 amino acids: CASSVESGEQMEQYF. DNA for the CDR3: TGTGCCAGCAGCGTAGAGTCAGGGGAACAAATGGAGCAGTACTTC.

This clonotype was found once. The genes are TRBV3-1 and TRBJ2-3; TRBD2 matches 15 bases. From germline, CDR1 is LGHDT and CDR2 YNNKEL (reference sequence). V lost 3 bases to trimming and J lost 3 bases; unmatched junction nucleotides: 4. There are 17 residues in the CDR3. The DNA of the CDR3 is TGTGCCAGCAGCCAGCCCGGGACTAGCGGGGGGACAGATACGCAGTATTTT. It yields the protein CASSQPGTSGGTDTQYF.

This clonotype was observed at least ten times. This chain connects TRBV7-2 to TRBJ2-3; 7 bases map to TRBD2. The CDR3 is made up of 13 amino acids. From germline, CDR1 is SGHTA and CDR2 FQGNSA. With V trimmed by 11 bases and J by 5 bases, 10 bases remained unmatched. CDR3 DNA sequence: TGTGCCTGTCAGCGGGACTCCTTAGATACGCAGTATTTT. The encoded protein is CACQRDSLDTQYF.